This T cell receptor (beta chain) stems from a study of OX40 agonist ivuxolimab in advanced cancers. Study context: A male proportion of about 86% was recorded, with mean age about 54 years and range roughly 20 to 85.

Notes on the study in general: On average, CD8+ T cells showed a greater number of expanded clones than CD4+.

Here immunoSEQ multiplex PCR was the method, and the copy in TCRdb shows in-frame clones only, minus some. Seen here are approximately 60,000 clones, about 90% observed once, and the top ten hold over 4%. Concerning this clone itself: Its antigen is currently unknown.

This receptor was taken from an adult with an advanced solid tumor such as melanoma, head and neck, liver or kidney cancer. This material consisted of CD4+ or CD8+ T cells sorted from blood, taken in a trial of the OX40 agonist ivuxolimab.

The CDR3 DNA reads as TGCGCCAGCAGCTGGGGGACTAGCGGACCCTACGAGCAGTACTTC. Translated, it gives CASSWGTSGPYEQYF. This chain connects TRBV5-1 to TRBJ2-7; TRBD2 matches 11 bases. Trimming at V came to 3 bases and at J to 2 bases, leaving 4 bases not matched to a gene. CDR1 and CDR2 from the germline V gene are SGHRS and YFSETQ. CDR3 size: 15 residues.